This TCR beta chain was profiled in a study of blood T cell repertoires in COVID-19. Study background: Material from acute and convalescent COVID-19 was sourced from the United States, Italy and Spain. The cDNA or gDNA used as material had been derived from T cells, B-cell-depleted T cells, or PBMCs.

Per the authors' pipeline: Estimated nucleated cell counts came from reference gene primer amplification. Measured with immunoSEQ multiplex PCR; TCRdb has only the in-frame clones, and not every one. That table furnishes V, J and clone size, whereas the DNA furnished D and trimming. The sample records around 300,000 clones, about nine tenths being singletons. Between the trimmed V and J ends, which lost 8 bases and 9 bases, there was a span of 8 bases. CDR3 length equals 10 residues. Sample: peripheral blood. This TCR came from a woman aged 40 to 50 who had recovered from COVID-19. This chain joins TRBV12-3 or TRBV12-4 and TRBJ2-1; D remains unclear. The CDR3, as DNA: TGTGCCAGCCGCGGCGGTGAGCAGTTCTTC. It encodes CASRGGEQFF.